The 20 T cell receptor beta chains below were found in one sample sequenced in a study of PD-L1 blockade in urothelial cancer. Noted time point: pretreatment peripheral blood. Here immunoSEQ multiplex PCR was the method, and the copy in TCRdb shows in-frame clones only, minus some. The sample has approximately 90,000 clones, 85% to 90% seen once; the top ten hold 1.5% to 2%. Here the sequenced sample was PBMCs, taken around atezolizumab (anti-PD-L1) treatment. Receptors originate from a man aged 55 to 70 with urothelial cancer.

The rearrangement joins TRBV5-5 to TRBJ1-5, with D perhaps matching TRBD1 (5 bases). The CDR3 has 15 residues. Germline assignment: CDR1 SGHKS and CDR2 YYEKEE (reference sequence). V was shortened by 4 bases and J by 0 bases, with 11 bases between the two germline ends. CDR3 protein: CASSHQGYSNQPQHF. The CDR3 DNA sequence: TGTGCCAGCAGCCACCAGGGATATAGCAATCAGCCCCAGCATTTT.

The CDR3 loop is CASKQDRVSEAFF. The DNA for the CDR3 is TGCGCCAGCAAGCAGGACAGGGTATCTGAAGCTTTCTTT. The gene calls are TRBV4-3 and TRBJ1-1; 8 nucleotides match TRBD1. The V gene end was trimmed by 7 bases and the J gene end by 6 bases; junction bases not matched to a gene: 7. CDR1 is LGHNA and CDR2 is YSLEER in the germline V gene. This CDR3 comprises 13 residues.

The chain combines TRBV5-5 with TRBJ1-3; tentative D call: TRBD1 (5 bases). In germline, CDR1 is SGHKS, CDR2 YYEKEE (reference sequence). The length of the CDR3 is 16 residues. Deletions cut 5 bases from V and 0 bases from J, with 15 bases between. CDR3 loop: CASRLTGGSSGNTIYF. As DNA, the CDR3 is TGTGCCAGCAGGCTTACGGGGGGGAGCTCTGGAAACACCATATATTTT.

V gene TRBV5-1 combines with J gene TRBJ2-5, with a tentative D call TRBD2 (6 bases). V shed 0 bases and J shed 2 bases, with 14 bases lying between them. This CDR3 is built from 16 residues. The germline gives CDR1 SGHRS, CDR2 YFSETQ. CDR3 bases: TGCGCCAGCAGCTTGGCCGTTCTGGGAGGACAAGAGACCCAGTACTTC. This sequence encodes CASSLAVLGGQETQYF.

The V call is TRBV25-1, the J call TRBJ2-2; TRBD1 might be the D (5 bases). CDR1 is MGHDK, CDR2 SYGVNS, per germline. This CDR3 contains 14 residues. Trimming left V 4 bases short and J 8 bases short, with 14 bases between. The CDR3: CASSGMTVPGELFF. The CDR3, as DNA: TGTGCCAGCAGTGGGATGACAGTACCGGGGGAGCTGTTTTTT.

The chain couples TRBV7-2 to TRBJ2-2; tentatively, D is TRBD1 (6 bases). CDR1 SGHTA and CDR2 FQGNSA come from the germline V gene. This CDR3 is 13 amino acids long. Trimming took 6 bases from V and 6 from J, leaving 11 bases between them. The CDR3 loop reads CASRLTGPGELFF. The CDR3, as DNA: TGTGCCAGCAGACTTACAGGGCCCGGGGAGCTGTTTTTT.

The chain has TRBV27 and TRBJ2-7; the match to TRBD2 covers 8 bases. The junction had 11 bases not matched to a gene; V was cut back by 5 bases and J by 5 bases. This CDR3 has 15 amino acids. The germline gives CDR1 MNHEY, CDR2 SMNVEV (reference sequence). CDR3 in DNA: TGTGCCAGCAGTCCAGGACTAGCAAGGCCGCACGAGCAGTACTTC. It is translated as CASSPGLARPHEQYF.

The gene calls are TRBV4-2 and TRBJ2-2, with TRBD2 matching 10 bases. The CDR3 is 18 amino acids. J was trimmed by 1 base and V by 3 bases; bases with no gene match: 8. Germline V gene sequence: CDR1 LGHNA, CDR2 YNFKEQ. The CDR3 bases are TGTGCCAGCAGCCATGGGGGGGTAGCGGGAGGGAACACCGGGGAGCTGTTTTTT. Amino acids: CASSHGGVAGGNTGELFF.

In DNA form, the CDR3 reads TGTGCCAGCAGCGTACTAGAGTTCCGCGAGCAGTACTTC. This codes for CASSVLEFREQYF. The chain combines TRBV6-6 with TRBJ2-7, with D maybe TRBD2 (5 bases). V lost 6 bases to trimming and J lost 6 bases, with 15 bases between them. CDR1 and CDR2 from the germline V gene are MNHNY and SVGAGI (reference sequence). The CDR3 loop spans 13 amino acids.

V usage is TRBV10-2 and J usage is TRBJ1-4, with no clear D. The germline V and J ends were trimmed by 9 bases and 0 bases, with 11 bases remaining between them. The germline V gene encodes CDR1 WSHSY and CDR2 SAAADI. This CDR3 region has 14 residues. CDR3 amino acids: CASSRVATNEKLFF. Written as DNA, the CDR3 is TGCGCCAGTTCGAGAGTTGCAACTAATGAAAAACTGTTTTTT.

The chain couples TRBV7-2 to TRBJ1-4; 7 bases match TRBD1. Germline values: CDR1 SGHTA, CDR2 FQGNSA. V was clipped by 6 bases and J by 7 bases; unmatched bases: 11. The CDR3 is 15 residues long. CDR3 loop: CASSPTGLYSEKLFF. The CDR3 nucleotides are TGTGCCAGCAGTCCGACAGGGTTGTATAGTGAAAAACTGTTTTTT. Full variable domain (missing parts from reference TRBV7-2 and TRBJ1-4): GAGVSQSPSNKVTEKGKDVELRCDPISGHTALYWYRQSLGQGLEFLIYFQGNSAPDKSGLPSDRFSAERTGGSVSTLTIQRTQQEDSAVYLCASSPTGLYSEKLFFGSGTQLSVL.

In regard to this clone: In the same sample, other DNA sequences code for this CDR3. This rearrangement joins TRBV9 to TRBJ2-3; 10 nucleotides line up with TRBD2. Germline V gene sequence: CDR1 SGDLS, CDR2 YYNGEE. Losses at the gene ends were 0 bases for V and 1 base for J; bases not matched to a gene: 2. The CDR3 runs 16 residues. The CDR3 protein is CASSVGTSGGTDTQYF. CDR3 DNA sequence: TGTGCCAGCAGCGTAGGAACTAGCGGGGGCACAGATACGCAGTATTTT.

Only a few counts were recorded for this clone. V and J are TRBV30 and TRBJ1-1; possibly TRBD1 for D (5 bases). The CDR3 totals 20 residues. Germline V gives CDR1 GTSNPN, CDR2 SVGIG (reference sequence). Trimming shortened V by 0 bases and J by 1 base, and 27 bases separated the two germline ends. Written as DNA, the CDR3 is TGTGCCTGGAGTGTTATAAGGACACTGGGGATTTCAGACGGGAACACTGAAGCTTTCTTT. Translating gives CAWSVIRTLGISDGNTEAFF. Looking up the rest from reference TRBV30 and TRBJ1-1 gives the full variable domain: SQTIHQWPATLVQPVGSPLSLECTVEGTSNPNLYWYRQAAGRGLQLLFYSVGIGQISSEVPQNLSASRPQDRQFILSSKKLLLSDSGFYLCAWSVIRTLGISDGNTEAFFGQGTRLTVV.

The chain has TRBV27 and TRBJ2-3, with 8 bases identical to TRBD2. This CDR3 has 15 amino acids. From germline, CDR1 is MNHEY and CDR2 SMNVEV (reference sequence). Trimming removed 8 bases from V and 0 bases from J; junction bases left unmatched: 7. The CDR3 DNA sequence: TGTGCCAGCCATCGGGGGGGTTCTAGCACAGATACGCAGTATTTT. The encoded protein is CASHRGGSSTDTQYF.

The V and J genes are TRBV9 and TRBJ2-1; 9 bases line up with TRBD2. The CDR3 runs to 18 residues. CDR1 is SGDLS and CDR2 is YYNGEE in the germline V gene. The V gene end was trimmed by 0 bases and the J gene end by 0 bases; junction bases not matched to a gene: 7. CDR3 DNA sequence: TGTGCCAGCAGCGTAGCCCCTAGCGGGAAGAGCTCCTACAATGAGCAGTTCTTC. Protein product: CASSVAPSGKSSYNEQFF.

The chain joins TRBV10-3 to TRBJ2-7, with 9 bases identical to TRBD2. CDR1 is ENHRY, CDR2 SYGVKD, per germline. The CDR3 is 16 residues long. The ends lost 2 bases at V and 1 base at J; junction bases unmatched: 6. The CDR3 nucleotides are TGTGCCATCAGTGAGACTTTTAGCGGGGGTTCCTACGAGCAGTACTTC. Residues: CAISETFSGGSYEQYF.

This rearrangement joins TRBV5-1 to TRBJ1-1; D gene ambiguous. Germline V gene lookup returns CDR1 SGHRS and CDR2 YFSETQ. V lost 4 bases to trimming and J lost 5 bases, with 12 bases between them. The CDR3 is 13 amino acids. The CDR3 loop reads CASSQQGVTEAFF. DNA of the CDR3: TGCGCCAGCAGCCAACAAGGAGTGACTGAAGCTTTCTTT.

CDR3 region: CASSAEEETQYF. DNA for the CDR3: TGTGCCAGCAGTGCCGAGGAAGAGACCCAGTACTTC. The genes are TRBV2 and TRBJ2-5; D remains ambiguous. CDR1 is SNHLY and CDR2 is FYNNEI in the germline V gene. The CDR3 contains 12 residues. V was cut by 4 bases and J by 3 bases, with 6 bases left in between.

This clone was seen only a few times. The chain uses TRBV5-6 and TRBJ1-2; D is unresolved. The CDR3 is 15 residues long. CDR1 and CDR2 (germline): SGHDT, YYEEEE. Trimming pared 5 bases from V and 0 bases from J, leaving 14 bases between. In nucleotides, the CDR3 is TGTGCCAGCAGATCCTCGCGGGTAGCTAACTATGGCTACACCTTC. Protein product: CASRSSRVANYGYTF.

V is TRBV28 and J is TRBJ2-7, with D possibly TRBD2 on 5 matching bases. The germline V gene encodes CDR1 MDHEN and CDR2 SYDVKM. The CDR3 has 15 residues. V lost 10 bases, J lost 5 bases, and 24 bases lay in between. The CDR3 protein is CATPPGWGELDEQYF. CDR3 DNA: TGTGCCACACCCCCCGGCTGGGGAGAGCTTGACGAGCAGTACTTC.